This TCR beta chain was identified in a study of T cells in Graves' hyperthyroidism and ophthalmopathy. The V end was cut by 4 bases, the J end by 2 bases, with 11 bases between. Germline assignment: CDR1 SQVTM and CDR2 ANQGSEA. CDR3 length: 13 residues. Amplified regions were TCR beta CDR3 sequences from RNA transcripts. The HTBI primer set was used in a first-round RT-PCR of the TCR CDR3. TCRdb analysed the multiplex PCR reads with MiXCR anew, one entry per CDR3 protein. The table has hundreds of thousands of distinct CDR3 sequences, approximately 15% seen once. The sequence was obtained from a woman between 40 and 55 years old with Graves' ophthalmopathy. The sample consisted of blood. This chain connects TRBV29-1 to TRBJ2-5; possibly TRBD2 for D (5 bases). This CDR3 reads CSVGVATQETQYF. As DNA, the CDR3 is TGCAGCGTTGGCGTAGCGACGCAAGAGACCCAGTACTTC.